This T cell receptor beta chain was identified in a study of blood T cells in healthy people across ages. Study-wide results and limits: Relative to aged donors, long-lived donors carried more naive CD4+ cells and displayed higher diversity. Naive and antigen-experienced cells were not separated, limiting conclusive comparison.

On this clonotype: What it binds is not known.

CDR1 is KGHSH and CDR2 is LQKENI in the germline V gene. Trimming cost V 6 bases and J 3 bases, with 11 bases left between them. This CDR3 has 13 residues. The second PCR ran roughly 6 to 11 cycles with a sample-barcoded 5' primer and J-beta primers. MiXCR, run by TCRdb on the 5' RACE reads, gives a single entry per CDR3 protein. The table shows some 1.1 million distinct CDR3 sequences, with approximately 38% occurring only once. The donors, aged 6 to 90, were healthy Caucasians from Russia. Per-sample PBMC isolation yielded at least 7 million cells. The sequence derives from a man between 18 and 29 years old in good health. The sequenced sample was blood. The chain has TRBV18 and TRBJ1-2, with D unresolved. CDR3 in amino acids: CASSPGSDYGYTF. The CDR3 DNA is TGTGCCAGCTCCCCGGGTAGTGACTATGGCTACACCTTC.